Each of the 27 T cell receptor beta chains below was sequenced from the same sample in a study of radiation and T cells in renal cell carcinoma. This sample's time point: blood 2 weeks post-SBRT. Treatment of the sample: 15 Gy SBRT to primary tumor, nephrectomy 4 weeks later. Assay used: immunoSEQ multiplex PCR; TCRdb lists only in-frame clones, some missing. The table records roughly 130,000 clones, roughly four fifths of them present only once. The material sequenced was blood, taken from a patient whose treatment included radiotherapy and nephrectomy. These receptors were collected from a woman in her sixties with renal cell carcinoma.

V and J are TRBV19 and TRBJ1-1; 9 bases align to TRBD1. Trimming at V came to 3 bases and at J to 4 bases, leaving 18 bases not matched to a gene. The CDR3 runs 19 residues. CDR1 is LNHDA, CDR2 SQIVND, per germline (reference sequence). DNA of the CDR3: TGTGCCAGTAGTATTAAGAGTGGCTACACAGGGGGCGCGATCACTGAAGCTTTCTTT. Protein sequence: CASSIKSGYTGGAITEAFF.

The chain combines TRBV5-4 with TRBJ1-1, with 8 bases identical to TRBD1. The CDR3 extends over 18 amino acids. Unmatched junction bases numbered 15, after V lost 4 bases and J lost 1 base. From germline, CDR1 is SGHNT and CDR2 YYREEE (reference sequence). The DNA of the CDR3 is TGTGCCAGCAGCCCGATCCGCGGACAGGGAGGCGGGAACACTGAAGCTTTCTTT. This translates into CASSPIRGQGGGNTEAFF.

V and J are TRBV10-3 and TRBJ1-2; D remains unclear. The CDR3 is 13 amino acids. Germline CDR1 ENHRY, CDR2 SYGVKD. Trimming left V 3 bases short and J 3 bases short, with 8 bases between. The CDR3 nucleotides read TGTGCCATCAGTGACAGCTCCGACTATGGCTACACCTTC. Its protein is CAISDSSDYGYTF.

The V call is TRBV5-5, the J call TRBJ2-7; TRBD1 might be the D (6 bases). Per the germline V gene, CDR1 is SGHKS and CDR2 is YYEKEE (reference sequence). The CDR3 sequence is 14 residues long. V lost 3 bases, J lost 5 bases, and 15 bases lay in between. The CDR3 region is CASSSYRDSDEQYF. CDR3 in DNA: TGTGCCAGCAGCTCCTACAGGGATTCAGACGAGCAGTACTTC.

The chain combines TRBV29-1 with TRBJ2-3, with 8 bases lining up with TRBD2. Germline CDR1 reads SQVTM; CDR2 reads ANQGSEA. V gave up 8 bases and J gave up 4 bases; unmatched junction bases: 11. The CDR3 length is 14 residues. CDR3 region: CSSNGGAIADTQYF. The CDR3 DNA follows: TGCAGCTCTAACGGGGGGGCCATCGCAGATACGCAGTATTTT.

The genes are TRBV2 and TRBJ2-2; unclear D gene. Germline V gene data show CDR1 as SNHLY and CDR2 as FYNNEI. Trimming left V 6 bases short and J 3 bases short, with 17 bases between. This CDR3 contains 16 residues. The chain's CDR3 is CASSAVMLGHTGELFF. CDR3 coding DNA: TGTGCCAGCAGCGCCGTGATGTTGGGTCACACCGGGGAGCTGTTTTTT.

In DNA, the CDR3 is TGTGCCAGCAGCTCCTTTCCCGAAGCGGTCACAGATACGCAGTATTTT. Amino acid sequence: CASSSFPEAVTDTQYF. This chain joins TRBV7-9 and TRBJ2-3; D may be TRBD2 (5 bases). V was clipped by 4 bases and J by 2 bases, with 16 bases between them. Per germline, CDR1 SEHNR and CDR2 FQNEAQ (reference sequence). The CDR3 length is 16 residues.

CDR3 bases: TGTGCCATCAGTGAAATACTCACCTCCTACGAGCAGTACTTC. Translating gives CAISEILTSYEQYF. V is TRBV10-3 and J is TRBJ2-7; no definite D call. The CDR3 is 14 residues long. Germline CDR1 is ENHRY and CDR2 is SYGVKD. V gave up 3 bases and J gave up 0 bases, with 9 bases separating them.

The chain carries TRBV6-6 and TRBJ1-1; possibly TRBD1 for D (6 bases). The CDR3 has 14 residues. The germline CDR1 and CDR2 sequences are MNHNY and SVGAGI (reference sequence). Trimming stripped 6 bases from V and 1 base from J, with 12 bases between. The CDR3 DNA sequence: TGTGCCAGCAGACCTTTGACAGGGAACACTGAAGCTTTCTTT. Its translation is CASRPLTGNTEAFF.

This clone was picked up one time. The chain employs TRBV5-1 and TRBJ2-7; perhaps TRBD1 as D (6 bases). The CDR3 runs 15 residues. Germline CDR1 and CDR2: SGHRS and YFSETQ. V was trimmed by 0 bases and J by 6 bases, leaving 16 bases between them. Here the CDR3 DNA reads TGCGCCAGCAGCTTGGCCGCGGGCCAGGGGACCGAGCAGTACTTC. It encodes CASSLAAGQGTEQYF. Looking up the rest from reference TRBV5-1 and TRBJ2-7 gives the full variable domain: KAGVTQTPRYLIKTRGQQVTLSCSPISGHRSVSWYQQTPGQGLQFLFEYFSETQRNKGNFPGRFSGRQFSNSRSEMNVSTLELGDSALYLCASSLAAGQGTEQYFGPGTRLTVT.

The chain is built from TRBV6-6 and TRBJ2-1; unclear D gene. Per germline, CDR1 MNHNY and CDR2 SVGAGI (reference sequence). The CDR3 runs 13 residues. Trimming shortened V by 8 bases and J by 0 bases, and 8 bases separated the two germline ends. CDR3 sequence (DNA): TGTGCCAGCGGGGTAGGCTCCTACAATGAGCAGTTCTTC. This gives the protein CASGVGSYNEQFF.

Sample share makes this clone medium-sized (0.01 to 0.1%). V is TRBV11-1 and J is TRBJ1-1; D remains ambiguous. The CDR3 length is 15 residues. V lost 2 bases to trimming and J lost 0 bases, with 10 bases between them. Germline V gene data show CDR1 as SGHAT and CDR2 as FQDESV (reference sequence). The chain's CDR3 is CASSLIRYVNTEAFF. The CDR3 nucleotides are TGTGCCAGCAGCTTAATCCGGTACGTGAACACTGAAGCTTTCTTT.

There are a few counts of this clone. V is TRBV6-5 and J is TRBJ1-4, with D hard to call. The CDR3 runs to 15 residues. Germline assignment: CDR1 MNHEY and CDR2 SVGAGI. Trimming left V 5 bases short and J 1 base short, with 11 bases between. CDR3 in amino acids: CASSHDGRTNEKLFF. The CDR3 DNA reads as TGTGCCAGCAGTCATGACGGACGAACTAATGAAAAACTGTTTTTT.

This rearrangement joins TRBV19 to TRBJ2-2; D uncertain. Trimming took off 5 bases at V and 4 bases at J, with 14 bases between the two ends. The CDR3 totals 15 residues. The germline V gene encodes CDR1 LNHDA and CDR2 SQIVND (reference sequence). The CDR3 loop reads CASSSQLGSTGELFF. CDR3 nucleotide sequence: TGTGCCAGTAGTTCCCAACTTGGTAGCACCGGGGAGCTGTTTTTT.

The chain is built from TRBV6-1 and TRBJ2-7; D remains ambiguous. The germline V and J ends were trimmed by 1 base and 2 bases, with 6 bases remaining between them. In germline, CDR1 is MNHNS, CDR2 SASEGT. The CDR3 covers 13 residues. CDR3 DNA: TGTGCCAGCAGTGAAGTCGGCCCCTACGAGCAGTACTTC. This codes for CASSEVGPYEQYF.

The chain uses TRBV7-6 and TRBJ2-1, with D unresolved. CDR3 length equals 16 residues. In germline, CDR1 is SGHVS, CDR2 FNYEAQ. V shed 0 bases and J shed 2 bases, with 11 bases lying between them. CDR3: CASSLASWRTYNEQFF. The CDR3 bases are TGTGCCAGCAGCTTAGCCTCGTGGAGAACCTACAATGAGCAGTTCTTC.

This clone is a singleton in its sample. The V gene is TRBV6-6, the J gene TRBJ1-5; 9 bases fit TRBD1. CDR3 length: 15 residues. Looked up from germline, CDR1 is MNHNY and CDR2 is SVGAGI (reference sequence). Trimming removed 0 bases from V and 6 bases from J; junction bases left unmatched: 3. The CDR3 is CASSYSPTGGQPQHF. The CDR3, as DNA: TGTGCCAGCAGTTACTCGCCGACAGGGGGTCAGCCCCAGCATTTT.

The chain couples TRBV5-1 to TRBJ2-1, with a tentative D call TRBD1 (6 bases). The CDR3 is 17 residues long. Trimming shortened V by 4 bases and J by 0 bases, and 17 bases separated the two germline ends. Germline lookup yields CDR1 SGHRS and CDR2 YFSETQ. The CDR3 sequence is CASSLPPGESSYNEQFF. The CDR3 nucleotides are TGCGCCAGCAGCCTGCCGCCAGGGGAAAGCTCCTACAATGAGCAGTTCTTC. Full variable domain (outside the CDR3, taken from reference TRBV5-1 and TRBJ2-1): KAGVTQTPRYLIKTRGQQVTLSCSPISGHRSVSWYQQTPGQGLQFLFEYFSETQRNKGNFPGRFSGRQFSNSRSEMNVSTLELGDSALYLCASSLPPGESSYNEQFFGPGTRLTVL.

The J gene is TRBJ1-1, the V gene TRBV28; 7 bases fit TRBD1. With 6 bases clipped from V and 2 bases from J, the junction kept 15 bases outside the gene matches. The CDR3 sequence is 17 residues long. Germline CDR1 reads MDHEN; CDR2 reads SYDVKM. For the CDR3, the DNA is TGTGCCAGCAGCCGATCCCACTACAGGGGCGACAACACTGAAGCTTTCTTT. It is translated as CASSRSHYRGDNTEAFF.

CDR3 nucleotides: TGCAGCGTTGTAGAGGGCGCGGGCACTGAAGCTTTCTTT. Translating gives CSVVEGAGTEAFF. V and J are TRBV29-1 and TRBJ1-1; D call uncertain. CDR3 length: 13 residues. The V gene's germline CDR1 is SQVTM and CDR2 ANQGSEA. The V end lost 4 bases, the J end lost 4 bases, and 13 bases lay between the germline ends. The variable domain in full, completed from reference TRBV29-1 and TRBJ1-1, reads SAVISQKPSRDICQRGTSLTIQCQVDSQVTMMFWYRQQPGQSLTLIATANQGSEATYESGFVIDKFPISRPNLTFSTLTVSNMSPEDSSIYLCSVVEGAGTEAFFGQGTRLTVV.

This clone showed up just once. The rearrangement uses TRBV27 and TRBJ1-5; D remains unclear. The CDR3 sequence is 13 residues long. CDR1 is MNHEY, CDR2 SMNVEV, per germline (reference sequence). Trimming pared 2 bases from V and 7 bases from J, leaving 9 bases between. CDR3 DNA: TGTGCCAGCAGTTTAATAGGGTCCCAGCCCCAGCATTTT. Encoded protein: CASSLIGSQPQHF.

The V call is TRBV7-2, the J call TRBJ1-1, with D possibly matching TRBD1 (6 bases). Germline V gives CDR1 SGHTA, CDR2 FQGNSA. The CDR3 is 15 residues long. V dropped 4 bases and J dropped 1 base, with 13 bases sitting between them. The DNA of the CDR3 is TGTGCCAGCAGCTGGCGGACAGCAGAGAACACTGAAGCTTTCTTT. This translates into CASSWRTAENTEAFF.

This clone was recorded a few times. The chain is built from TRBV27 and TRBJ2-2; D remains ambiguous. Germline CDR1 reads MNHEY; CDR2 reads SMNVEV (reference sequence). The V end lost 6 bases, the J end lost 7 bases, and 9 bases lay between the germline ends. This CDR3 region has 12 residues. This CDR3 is CASSRFRGELFF. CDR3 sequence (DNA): TGTGCCAGCAGCCGGTTTCGCGGGGAGCTGTTTTTT.

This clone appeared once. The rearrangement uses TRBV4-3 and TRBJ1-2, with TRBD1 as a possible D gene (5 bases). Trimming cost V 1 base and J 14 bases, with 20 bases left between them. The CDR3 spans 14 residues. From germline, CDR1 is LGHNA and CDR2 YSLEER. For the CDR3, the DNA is TGCGCCAGCAGCCAAGGGCTCGGGACGGCGGGTGGTACCTTC. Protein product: CASSQGLGTAGGTF.

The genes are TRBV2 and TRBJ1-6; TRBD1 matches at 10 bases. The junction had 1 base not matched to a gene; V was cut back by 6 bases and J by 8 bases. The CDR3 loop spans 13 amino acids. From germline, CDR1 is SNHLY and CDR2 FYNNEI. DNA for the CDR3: TGTGCCAGCAGCGGGACAGGGGATTCACCCCTCCACTTT. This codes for CASSGTGDSPLHF. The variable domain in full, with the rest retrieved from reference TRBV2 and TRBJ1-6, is EPEVTQTPSHQVTQMGQEVILRCVPISNHLYFYWYRQILGQKVEFLVSFYNNEISEKSEIFDDQFSVERPDGSNFTLKIRSTKLEDSAMYFCASSGTGDSPLHFGNGTRLTVT.

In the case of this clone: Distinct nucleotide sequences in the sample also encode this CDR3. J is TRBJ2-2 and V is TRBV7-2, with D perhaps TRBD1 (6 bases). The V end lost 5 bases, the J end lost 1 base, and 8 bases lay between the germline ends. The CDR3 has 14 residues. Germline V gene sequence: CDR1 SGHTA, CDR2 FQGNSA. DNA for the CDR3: TGTGCCAGCAGCCTAGGGGGGAACACCGGGGAGCTGTTTTTT. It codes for CASSLGGNTGELFF.

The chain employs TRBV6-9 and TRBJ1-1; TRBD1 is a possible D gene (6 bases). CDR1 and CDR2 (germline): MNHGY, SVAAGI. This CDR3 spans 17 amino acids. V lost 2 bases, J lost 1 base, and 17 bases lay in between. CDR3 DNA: TGTGCCAGCAGTTATCCAAGGGGGGTAGTGGGGAACACTGAAGCTTTCTTT. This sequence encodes CASSYPRGVVGNTEAFF.